Each of the 32 T cell receptor beta chains below was sequenced from the same sample in a study of cytomegalovirus exposure and HLA in healthy donors. The PCR made use of 60 Vbeta and 13 Jbeta primers. Profiling relied on immunoSEQ multiplex PCR, and the TCRdb table lists in-frame clones only, not all of them. This table has some 96,000 clones, 64% appearing once. Sequenced input: PBMCs. These TCRs come from a man aged 55 to 70 in good health and CMV-seronegative.

V usage is TRBV9 and J usage is TRBJ2-7, with D uncertain. Germline V gene data show CDR1 as SGDLS and CDR2 as YYNGEE. The ends were cut back, 2 bases at V and 5 bases at J, with 11 bases in the middle. The CDR3 contains 13 residues. The CDR3 bases are TGTGCCAGCAGCGTCCAGGTCAATGACGAGCAGTACTTC. This codes for CASSVQVNDEQYF.

V is TRBV5-1 and J is TRBJ1-2; D gene unclear. Germline CDR1 reads SGHRS; CDR2 reads YFSETQ. The CDR3 is 14 amino acids. Trimming took off 0 bases at V and 4 bases at J, with 10 bases between the two ends. CDR3 in amino acids: CASSLGLAGYGYTF. The CDR3, as DNA: TGCGCCAGCAGCTTGGGACTAGCTGGCTATGGCTACACCTTC. Drawing the rest from reference TRBV5-1 and TRBJ1-2, the complete variable domain is KAGVTQTPRYLIKTRGQQVTLSCSPISGHRSVSWYQQTPGQGLQFLFEYFSETQRNKGNFPGRFSGRQFSNSRSEMNVSTLELGDSALYLCASSLGLAGYGYTFGSGTRLTVV.

The rearrangement uses TRBV9 and TRBJ1-3, with 7 bases identical to TRBD1. Germline values: CDR1 SGDLS, CDR2 YYNGEE. The V gene end was trimmed by 0 bases and the J gene end by 8 bases; junction bases not matched to a gene: 8. The CDR3 runs 15 residues. CDR3 sequence reads: CASSVGAGGLYTIYF. The CDR3 coding sequence is TGTGCCAGCAGCGTAGGGGCAGGGGGGTTATACACCATATATTTT.

The rearrangement links TRBV19 to TRBJ2-3, with 8 bases lining up with TRBD1. With V trimmed by 5 bases and J by 11 bases, 21 bases remained unmatched. The CDR3 is 17 residues long. Germline V gene sequence: CDR1 LNHDA, CDR2 SQIVND (reference sequence). The CDR3 sequence: CASSPRTRQGAVVGQYF. In DNA, the CDR3 is TGTGCCAGTAGTCCCAGGACGAGGCAGGGGGCCGTCGTGGGGCAGTATTTT.

This clone is a singleton in its sample. CDR3 in DNA: TGTGCCAGCAGCGGACAGAACTATGGCTACACCTTC. It translates to CASSGQNYGYTF. This chain uses TRBV28 with TRBJ1-2; perhaps TRBD1 as D (6 bases). V lost 6 bases to trimming and J lost 2 bases, with 7 bases between them. CDR3 length: 12 amino acids. The germline V gene encodes CDR1 MDHEN and CDR2 SYDVKM.

V and J are TRBV11-2 and TRBJ1-4; D call uncertain. The CDR3 length is 15 residues. V lost 4 bases and J 1 base, leaving 10 bases between the germline ends. Germline V gene sequence: CDR1 SGHAT, CDR2 FQNNGV. CDR3 nucleotides: TGTGCCAGCAGCTCTAGAGGCCTAACTAATGAAAAACTGTTTTTT. Protein sequence: CASSSRGLTNEKLFF. Full variable domain (outside the CDR3, taken from reference TRBV11-2 and TRBJ1-4): EAGVAQSPRYKIIEKRQSVAFWCNPISGHATLYWYQQILGQGPKLLIQFQNNGVVDDSQLPKDRFSAERLKGVDSTLKIQPAKLEDSAVYLCASSSRGLTNEKLFFGSGTQLSVL.

The chain recombines TRBV7-2 with TRBJ1-5; TRBD1 is a possible D gene (5 bases). This CDR3 is built from 14 residues. Trimming cost V 5 bases and J 4 bases, with 12 bases left between them. The germline V gene encodes CDR1 SGHTA and CDR2 FQGNSA. CDR3 DNA: TGTGCCAGCAGCCCAGTCGGGGGGAATCAGCCCCAGCATTTT. Translating gives CASSPVGGNQPQHF.

The chain carries TRBV5-1 and TRBJ2-1, with 7 bases matching TRBD2. Looked up from germline, CDR1 is SGHRS and CDR2 is YFSETQ. V lost 1 base and J lost 4; bases outside the gene matches: 5. There are 15 residues in the CDR3. CDR3: CASSLSRGGYNEQFF. The CDR3 DNA follows: TGCGCCAGCAGCTTGTCCCGCGGGGGATACAATGAGCAGTTCTTC.

In DNA, the CDR3 is TGTGCCAGCATCTCATGGGAGGCGGGAGATACGCAGTATTTT. Protein product: CASISWEAGDTQYF. This rearrangement joins TRBV19 to TRBJ2-3, with D possibly matching TRBD2 (6 bases). Germline V gene lookup returns CDR1 LNHDA and CDR2 SQIVND (reference sequence). V lost 9 bases, J lost 5 bases, and 18 bases lay in between. The CDR3 spans 14 residues.

This chain connects TRBV7-9 to TRBJ2-1; 13 nucleotides match TRBD2. This CDR3 region has 18 residues. Germline CDR1 is SEHNR and CDR2 is FQNEAQ (reference sequence). V was pared by 4 bases and J by 4 bases, with 10 bases of the junction left unmatched. The CDR3 is CASSSGLAGVPEYNEQFF. In DNA form, the CDR3 reads TGTGCCAGCAGCTCCGGACTAGCGGGAGTCCCGGAGTACAATGAGCAGTTCTTC.

This chain uses TRBV11-2 with TRBJ1-3, with a possible D match to TRBD1 (5 bases). Looked up from germline, CDR1 is SGHAT and CDR2 is FQNNGV. This CDR3 region has 16 residues. Trimming removed 7 bases from V and 0 bases from J, with 16 bases in between. The CDR3 sequence is CASTFLGGDSGNTIYF. The CDR3 DNA follows: TGTGCCAGCACCTTCCTGGGGGGAGACTCTGGAAACACCATATATTTT. The full variable domain, completed using reference TRBV11-2 and TRBJ1-3, is EAGVAQSPRYKIIEKRQSVAFWCNPISGHATLYWYQQILGQGPKLLIQFQNNGVVDDSQLPKDRFSAERLKGVDSTLKIQPAKLEDSAVYLCASTFLGGDSGNTIYFGEGSWLTVV.

The rearrangement uses TRBV19 and TRBJ1-6, with TRBD1 as a possible D gene (6 bases). V dropped 6 bases and J dropped 9 bases, with 21 bases sitting between them. This CDR3 is 16 amino acids long. Germline V gene lookup returns CDR1 LNHDA and CDR2 SQIVND (reference sequence). The CDR3 bases are TGTGCCAGTAGAACACAGGGAAGCGGTGGTATTTCACCCCTCCACTTT. It encodes CASRTQGSGGISPLHF.

The chain is built from TRBV5-1 and TRBJ1-5; D is unclear. CDR1 SGHRS and CDR2 YFSETQ come from the germline V gene. The V end lost 0 bases, the J end lost 3 bases, and 10 bases lay between the germline ends. The CDR3 contains 15 residues. CDR3 in amino acids: CASSLDGGYNQPQHF. CDR3 bases: TGCGCCAGCAGCTTGGACGGCGGTTACAATCAGCCCCAGCATTTT.

The V gene is TRBV5-6, the J gene TRBJ2-1, with TRBD2 matching over 8 bases. Trimming took 4 bases from V and 12 from J; bases not matched to a gene: 18. There are 16 residues in the CDR3. The V gene's germline CDR1 is SGHDT and CDR2 YYEEEE. This CDR3 reads CASSTRGGGGVSGQFF. The CDR3 region has the DNA TGTGCCAGCAGCACACGGGGGGGAGGAGGGGTATCAGGGCAGTTCTTC.

This chain joins TRBV5-4 and TRBJ2-3, with D tentatively TRBD1 (6 bases). V lost 4 bases, J lost 0 bases, and 15 bases lay in between. The CDR3 has 16 residues. From germline, CDR1 is SGHNT and CDR2 YYREEE (reference sequence). CDR3 DNA: TGTGCCAGCAGCCCGACGACAGGACGCAGCACAGATACGCAGTATTTT. This gives the protein CASSPTTGRSTDTQYF.

CDR3 coding DNA: TGTGCCAGCAGTTTATTTAGCGGGAGCTCTGGGGCCAACGTCCTGACTTTC. Protein: CASSLFSGSSGANVLTF. J is TRBJ2-6 and V is TRBV27; 9 nucleotides line up with TRBD2. The J segment lost 0 bases and the V segment lost 1 base, leaving 1 base of the junction unmatched. The CDR3 has 17 residues. Per germline, CDR1 MNHEY and CDR2 SMNVEV (reference sequence).

This rearrangement joins TRBV4-1 to TRBJ2-3; TRBD2 matches 13 bases. V lost 3 bases to trimming and J lost 5 bases; unmatched junction nucleotides: 11. The CDR3 has 18 residues. The germline V gene encodes CDR1 MGHRA and CDR2 YSYEKL. The chain's CDR3 is CASSQGLAGSFYRDTQYF. CDR3 DNA: TGCGCCAGCAGCCAGGGACTAGCGGGATCATTTTACAGAGATACGCAGTATTTT.

The rearrangement links TRBV6-5 to TRBJ1-3; D ambiguous. V lost 0 bases and J lost 2, with 8 bases in between. Germline assignment: CDR1 MNHEY and CDR2 SVGAGI. The CDR3 consists of 15 residues. The chain's CDR3 is CASSYSEYAGNTIYF. Written as DNA, the CDR3 is TGTGCCAGCAGTTACTCGGAGTACGCTGGAAACACCATATATTTT.

This clone has a handful of counts. The chain joins TRBV10-1 to TRBJ2-3, with TRBD2 matching 15 bases. Germline assignment: CDR1 WNHNN and CDR2 SYGVQD (reference sequence). Trimming removed 0 bases from V and 2 bases from J; junction bases left unmatched: 6. The CDR3 sequence is 19 residues long. CDR3 region: CASSESGGTSGRNTDTQYF. The CDR3 bases are TGCGCCAGCAGTGAGTCGGGGGGGACTAGCGGGAGGAACACAGATACGCAGTATTTT.

This rearrangement joins TRBV6-6 to TRBJ1-5; 11 nucleotides agree with TRBD1. Germline V CDR1 and CDR2: MNHNY, SVGAGI (reference sequence). The length of the CDR3 is 13 residues. J lost 3 bases, V lost 11 bases, and 3 bases had no gene match. CDR3 coding DNA: TGTGCCGGGGGACAGGGGGACAATCAGCCCCAGCATTTT. It translates to CAGGQGDNQPQHF.

There are a few counts of this clone. The rearrangement links TRBV2 to TRBJ2-3; D possibly corresponds to TRBD1 (6 bases). The CDR3 consists of 12 residues. CDR1 and CDR2 (germline): SNHLY, FYNNEI. Between the trimmed V and J ends, which lost 6 bases and 6 bases, there was a span of 10 bases. The CDR3 sequence is CASSADRDTQYF. The CDR3 DNA sequence: TGTGCCAGCAGCGCCGACAGGGATACGCAGTATTTT.

This clone was observed a handful of times. The rearrangement links TRBV5-4 to TRBJ2-1, with 8 bases lining up with TRBD2. After removal of 1 base from V and 7 bases from J, the junction contained 7 bases not matched to a gene. CDR3 length: 15 residues. Germline-derived CDR1 and CDR2 are SGHNT and YYREEE (reference sequence). The CDR3 sequence is CASSLSAGAQNEQFF. CDR3 nucleotides: TGTGCCAGCAGCTTGTCAGCGGGAGCTCAAAATGAGCAGTTCTTC.

A single count supports this clone. V gene TRBV5-1 combines with J gene TRBJ2-5, with 9 positions matching TRBD1. CDR1 SGHRS and CDR2 YFSETQ come from the germline V gene. This CDR3 region has 17 residues. Germline trimming cut 2 bases from V and 4 bases from J; bases unmatched to any gene: 12. The CDR3 nucleotides read TGCGCCAGCAGCTTACGGACAGGGGCCCGGAATAGAGAGACCCAGTACTTC. Translated, it gives CASSLRTGARNRETQYF.

The chain carries TRBV5-1 and TRBJ2-3, with D hard to call. Trimming left V 0 bases short and J 0 bases short, with 8 bases between. Germline CDR1 SGHRS, CDR2 YFSETQ. There are 15 residues in the CDR3. DNA of the CDR3: TGCGCCAGCAGCTTGGACCGCGGCAGCACAGATACGCAGTATTTT. Its translation is CASSLDRGSTDTQYF.

The chain has TRBV27 and TRBJ1-1, with 8 nucleotides matching TRBD1. With V trimmed by 5 bases and J by 10 bases, 9 bases remained unmatched. The CDR3 totals 13 residues. The germline gives CDR1 MNHEY, CDR2 SMNVEV (reference sequence). The CDR3 DNA reads TGTGCCAGCAGTCCCGGACAGGGTAGAAGAGCTTTCTTT. This sequence encodes CASSPGQGRRAFF.

V is TRBV5-1 and J is TRBJ2-7, with TRBD2 identical over 9 bases. The V gene's germline CDR1 is SGHRS and CDR2 YFSETQ. CDR3 length: 15 residues. V shed 2 bases and J 2 bases; nucleotides not matched to a gene: 5. CDR3 sequence (DNA): TGCGCCAGCAGCTTAGGGACTAGCTACACCTACGAGCAGTACTTC. It encodes CASSLGTSYTYEQYF.

The V call is TRBV27, the J call TRBJ2-6; a weak D match, TRBD1 (6 bases). The CDR3 has 14 residues. V lost 0 bases, J lost 10 bases, and 10 bases lay in between. Germline assignment: CDR1 MNHEY and CDR2 SMNVEV (reference sequence). CDR3 protein: CASSLSLTGNVLTF. The CDR3 DNA reads as TGTGCCAGCAGTTTATCGCTAACAGGGAACGTCCTGACTTTC.

The CDR3 protein is CASSPGTLSYEQYF. DNA for the CDR3: TGCGCCAGCAGCCCAGGCACCCTCTCCTACGAGCAGTACTTC. The chain is built from TRBV5-1 and TRBJ2-7; D not resolved. V dropped 4 bases and J dropped 0 bases, with 11 bases sitting between them. CDR1 and CDR2 from the germline V gene are SGHRS and YFSETQ. CDR3 length: 14 residues.

The chain carries TRBV6-5 and TRBJ1-2; 9 bases map to TRBD1. Trimming took 6 bases from V and 7 from J; bases not matched to a gene: 9. The CDR3 covers 14 residues. Per germline, CDR1 MNHEY and CDR2 SVGAGI. The CDR3 sequence is CASRVPGQGGGYTF. Written as DNA, the CDR3 is TGTGCCAGCAGGGTACCGGGACAGGGAGGTGGCTACACCTTC.

This clone was seen only a few times. CDR3 bases: TGTGCCAGCAGCTTGGCTGCGGGTGCCAGCACAGATACGCAGTATTTT. This gives the protein CASSLAAGASTDTQYF. The J gene is TRBJ2-3, the V gene TRBV5-6, with D maybe TRBD2 (5 bases). The CDR3 covers 16 residues. Between the trimmed V and J ends, which lost 0 bases and 0 bases, there was a span of 11 bases. Germline loops: CDR1 SGHDT, CDR2 YYEEEE.

The CDR3 region has the DNA TGCAGCGTGGACCCACAAAGGGGAGGCTACACCTTC. It codes for CSVDPQRGGYTF. V usage is TRBV29-1 and J usage is TRBJ1-2; weak D call: TRBD1 (5 bases). The CDR3 length is 12 residues. From germline, CDR1 is SQVTM and CDR2 ANQGSEA. V lost 6 bases and J lost 8, with 16 bases in between. Looking up the rest from reference TRBV29-1 and TRBJ1-2 gives the full variable domain: SAVISQKPSRDICQRGTSLTIQCQVDSQVTMMFWYRQQPGQSLTLIATANQGSEATYESGFVIDKFPISRPNLTFSTLTVSNMSPEDSSIYLCSVDPQRGGYTFGSGTRLTVV.

The CDR3 bases are TGTGCCAGCAGTGAACTTTCTAGGCAAGAGACCCAGTACTTC. This codes for CASSELSRQETQYF. V usage is TRBV2 and J usage is TRBJ2-5; D is unclear. The V and J ends lost 2 bases and 2 bases respectively, with 9 bases between them. This CDR3 has 14 amino acids. The germline V gene has CDR1 SNHLY and CDR2 FYNNEI. The entire variable domain, with the rest obtained from reference TRBV2 and TRBJ2-5, is as follows: EPEVTQTPSHQVTQMGQEVILRCVPISNHLYFYWYRQILGQKVEFLVSFYNNEISEKSEIFDDQFSVERPDGSNFTLKIRSTKLEDSAMYFCASSELSRQETQYFGPGTRLLVL.